One T cell receptor beta chain is described in this entry. Authors' analysis steps: From reference gene primer amplification, estimates of nucleated cell counts were derived. The table came from immunoSEQ multiplex PCR; TCRdb's copy has only in-frame clones and leaves some out. D and trimming were read from the DNA, whereas the V and J calls and clone size are those reported in that table. The sample has 200,000 to 250,000 clones, approximately 84% seen once. The data stem from a study of blood T cell repertoires in COVID-19. About the research overall: Sample material is recorded as cDNA or gDNA derived from T cells, B-cell-depleted T cells, or PBMCs.

CDR1 is LNHDA, CDR2 SQIVND, per germline (reference sequence). V lost 2 bases, J lost 6 bases, and 8 bases lay in between. This CDR3 has 13 residues. The chain couples TRBV19 to TRBJ1-5, with D hard to call. The receptor's source is a woman of 80 years or more with acute or convalescent COVID-19. Sequenced material: peripheral blood. CDR3 loop: CASSIFGSQPQHF. In DNA, the CDR3 is TGTGCCAGTAGTATATTCGGGAGTCAGCCCCAGCATTTT. Using reference TRBV19 and TRBJ1-5 for the parts outside the CDR3, the full variable domain is DGGITQSPKYLFRKEGQNVTLSCEQNLNHDAMYWYRQDPGQGLRLIYYSQIVNDFQKGDIAEGYSVSREKKESFPLTVTSAQKNPTAFYLCASSIFGSQPQHFGDGTRLSIL.